What follows is one TCR gamma chain and its context. This clone was observed at least ten times. Its antigen is unknown. No base-level quality is on record; no much larger clone is a single base apart. Counted from cysteine to phenylalanine, this CDR3 has 14 amino acids. Only CDR3 DNA remains: 42 bases, in frame from the first base. For TCR sequencing, genomic DNA was taken from peripheral blood mononuclear cells isolated from both patients and controls. Controls were 23 healthy adult blood donors, with a median age of approximately 64 years and around twelve males and some 11 females, matched to patients for age and sex. This entry comes from a study of gamma delta lymphoproliferative disorders and STAT genes (dated by TCRdb to 2016 to 2019). Turning to the overall study: Gamma-chain libraries were prepared from at least 50 ng of genomic DNA using the LymphoTrack Dx TCRG Assay. Because no corresponding Invivoscribe delta assay was available, delta-chain libraries were prepared according to the EuroClonality-NGS working group standard operating procedure. Within a larger immunophenotypic and STAT-mutation study, TCR gamma and delta CDR3 repertoires were profiled by deep sequencing in Tgammadelta lymphoproliferative disease patients and healthy controls. To confirm results, a couple of gamma-chain samples and every delta-chain sample were sequenced twice.

Both library preparation methods relied on multiplex PCR with primers aimed at conserved V and J regions of the TCR genes. After purification and pooling, the amplicons were sequenced on an Illumina MiSeq platform. As for the original processing: V(D)J alignment, clonotype assembly and translation were handled by MiXCR, while functionality assessment and CDR3 repertoire analyses were done with VDJtools. The IMGT definition of CDR3 was applied, and only productive sequences using functional genes were analyzed, with ORF genes and pseudogenes left out. A custom Python script was used to search all patients and controls for identical amino acid CDR3s of major clonotypes (frequency >=5%). A one-sided non-parametric Wilcoxon test was used to compare clonotype frequencies in patients versus controls. TCRdb reran clone calling on the public reads with CATT; rows sharing one DNA sequence were then combined. These V and J calls are TCRdb output, not the study's own analysis. In all, the sample holds about 4,100 gamma-chain clones, and around 7% of those were seen once. About 35% of the sample is held by the ten biggest clonotypes.

Results and caveats for the whole study, not just this receptor: In whole-repertoire clustering, patient gamma repertoires grouped separately from healthy controls, whereas delta repertoires showed no separation between groups. Almost every major gamma and delta clonotype in patients was public, meaning shared with at least one healthy donor, and only a couple of gamma clonotypes were private to disease. The authors pointed out that NGS specificity may be lower at low frequencies, so whether leukemic clones are public or private needs to be confirmed. Control T cells were likely spread across varied maturation stages, whereas leukemic cells were skewed toward terminal effectors, which potentially limits comparisons between patients and controls.

This TCR was sampled from a human donor in good health. Sample: blood. This chain is built from TRGV5P and TRGJ1 or TRGJ2. TCRdb offers no J gene call, so here the DNA was matched to germline to obtain one. TRGV5P is annotated as a pseudogene. The DNA is as follows: TGTGCCACCTGGGGCACTAAGGGGGTTTATAAGAAACTCTTT. It encodes CATWGTKGVYKKLF.